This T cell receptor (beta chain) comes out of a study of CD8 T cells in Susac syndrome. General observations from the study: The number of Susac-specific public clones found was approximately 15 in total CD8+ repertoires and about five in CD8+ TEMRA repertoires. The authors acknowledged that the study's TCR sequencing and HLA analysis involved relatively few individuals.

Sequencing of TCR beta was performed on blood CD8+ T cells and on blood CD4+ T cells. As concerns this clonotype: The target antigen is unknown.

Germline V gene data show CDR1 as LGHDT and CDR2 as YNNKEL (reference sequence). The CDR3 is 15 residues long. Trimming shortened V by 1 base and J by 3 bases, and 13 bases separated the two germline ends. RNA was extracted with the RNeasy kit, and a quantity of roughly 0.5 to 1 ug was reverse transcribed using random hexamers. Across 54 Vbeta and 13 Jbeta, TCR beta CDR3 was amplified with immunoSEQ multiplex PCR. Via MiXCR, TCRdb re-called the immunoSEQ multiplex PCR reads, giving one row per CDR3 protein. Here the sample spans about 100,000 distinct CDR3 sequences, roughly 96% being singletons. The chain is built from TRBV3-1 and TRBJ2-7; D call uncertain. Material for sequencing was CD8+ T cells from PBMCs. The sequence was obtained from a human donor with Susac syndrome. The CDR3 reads CASSQGTENYYEQYF. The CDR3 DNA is TGTGCCAGCAGCCAAGGGACGGAAAATTACTACGAGCAGTACTTC.